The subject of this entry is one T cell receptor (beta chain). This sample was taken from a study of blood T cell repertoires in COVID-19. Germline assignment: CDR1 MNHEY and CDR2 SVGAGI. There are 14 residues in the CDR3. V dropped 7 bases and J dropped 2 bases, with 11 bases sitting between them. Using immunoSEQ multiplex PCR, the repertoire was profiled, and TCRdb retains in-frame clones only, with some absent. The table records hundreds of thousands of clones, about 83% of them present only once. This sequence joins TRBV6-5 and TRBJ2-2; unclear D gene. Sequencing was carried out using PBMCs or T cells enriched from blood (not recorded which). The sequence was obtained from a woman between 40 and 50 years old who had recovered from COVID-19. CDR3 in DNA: TGTGCCAGCAAAATCAGTCCTAACACCGGGGAGCTGTTTTTT. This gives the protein CASKISPNTGELFF.